The 26 T cell receptor delta chains given below trace back to one sample, sequenced in a study of γδ T cells in repeated Plasmodium falciparum infection. Gammadelta T cells were flow-sorted from PBMC into Vgamma9/Vdelta2+ and Vdelta2-negative populations for bulk analysis. With CATT, TCRdb re-called clones from the multiplex PCR reads. The sample contains tens of thousands of delta-chain clones, 0.75% to 1% of which appear only once. The sample comprised gamma-delta T cells from blood. The receptors shown here come from a pool of human donors (malaria-infected and uninfected, not separated).

A few counts support this clone. TCRdb's entry gives the protein of a much larger clone, which mismatches this DNA's translation at residue 2, likely from a read error; the protein reported here is translated from the DNA. V gene TRDV1 combines with J gene TRDJ1; 10 nucleotides line up with TRDD3. The J gene, missing from TCRdb, was assigned here through DNA to germline matching. There are 25 residues in the CDR3. The germline V gene has CDR1 TSWWSYY and CDR2 QGS. The CDR3 loop is CSLGEIRNQPERGVLGDFPTDKLIF. CDR3 sequence (DNA): TGTTCTCTTGGGGAAATTAGAAATCAGCCAGAAAGGGGCGTACTGGGGGATTTCCCCACCGATAAACTCATCTTT.

This clone was seen only a few times. The translation of this DNA and the TCRdb protein of a much larger clone differ at residue 6, probably owing to a read error; the protein shown here is translated from the DNA. J is TRDJ2 and V is TRDV2; no clear D. TCRdb gives no J gene; it was assigned here by matching the DNA to germline. Germline CDR1 and CDR2: GEAIGNYY and EKD. Trimming left V 2 bases short and J 7 bases short, with 22 bases between. This CDR3 is 17 amino acids long. The CDR3 nucleotides are TGTGCCTGTGACAAGGAGGGTGACCCAAGTAGGAAAGCACAACTCTTCTTT. It specifies CACDKEGDPSRKAQLFF.

About this clone: TCRdb pairs this DNA with a much larger clone's protein that differs at residue 8, likely a read error; the protein shown was translated from the DNA. The V and J genes are TRDV2 and TRDJ3; D is perhaps TRDD3 (6 bases). Germline matching of the DNA provided the J gene here, since TCRdb leaves it blank. The CDR3 spans 19 residues. Germline CDR1 is GEAIGNYY and CDR2 is EKD. V lost 1 base to trimming and J lost 0 bases, with 15 bases between them. The CDR3 DNA is TGTGCCTGTGACACTGGGGGGTGCCTAAGCTCCTGGGACACCCGACAGATGTTTTTC. Its translation is CACDTGGCLSSWDTRQMFF.

This clone was found a few times. TCRdb attributes to this sequence the protein of a much larger clone, which differs from the DNA translation at residue 18; a read error is likely, and the protein displayed is translated from the DNA. The V gene is TRDV1; the J gene was not called; the table's D call TRDD3 went unverified against the DNA. Germline CDR1 is TSWWSYY and CDR2 is QGS. The CDR3 is made up of 20 amino acids. The CDR3 coding sequence is TGTGCTCTTGGGTCTCGGTTAGGATGCCTACGTTGCCCGGGCTGCGATAAATTCATCTTT. It specifies CALGSRLGCLRCPGCDKFIF.

This clone is labeled as medium-sized. Within the sample, other DNA sequences also encode this same CDR3. The chain carries TRDV2 and TRDJ1; maybe TRDD3 (6 bases). The CDR3 is 17 residues long. Trimming shortened V by 7 bases and J by 3 bases, and 26 bases separated the two germline ends. Germline loops: CDR1 GEAIGNYY, CDR2 EKD. DNA of the CDR3: TGTGCCTGCGCGCCTACGTTGGGGATCCCCGAAGCCGATAAACTCATCTTT. Protein sequence: CACAPTLGIPEADKLIF.

This clone came up a few times. Since a far larger clone is one base different, this is likely a read error. The sample holds other DNA sequences that translate to the same CDR3. The chain couples TRDV1 to TRDJ1; 9 nucleotides align to TRDD3. The J gene, left out of TCRdb, was set here by checking the DNA against germline. Germline V gene sequence: CDR1 TSWWSYY, CDR2 QGS. The length of the CDR3 is 16 residues. The CDR3 region has the DNA TGTGCCCTTCTACGCTGGGGGATCCCCTACACCGATAAACTCATCTTT. Its protein product is CALLRWGIPYTDKLIF.

Remarks on this clone: TCRdb has a much larger clone's protein, which differs at residue 16 from the translation of this DNA, likely because of a read error; what is shown is the protein translated from the DNA. The CDR3 nucleotides read TGTGCTCTTGGGGACATTTCACGGCCTTCCCAAAAGTGGGGGGATGCCGGCGATAAACTCATCTTT. Translating gives CALGDISRPSQKWGDAGDKLIF. The rearrangement joins TRDV1 to TRDJ1, with TRDD3 as a possible D gene (7 bases). TCRdb is silent on the J gene; assignment here came from matching the DNA to germline. CDR1 and CDR2 (germline): TSWWSYY, QGS. V lost 3 bases to trimming and J lost 4 bases, with 36 bases between them. The CDR3 sequence is 22 residues long.

In the case of this clone: The translation of this DNA and the TCRdb protein of a much larger clone differ at residue 6, probably owing to a read error; the protein shown here is translated from the DNA. The CDR3 here is CALGGGTDKLIF. CDR3 DNA: TGTGCTCTTGGTGGGGGCACCGATAAACTCATCTTT. The V gene is TRDV1, the J gene TRDJ1; possibly TRDD3 for D (6 bases). The CDR3 runs to 12 residues. CDR1 and CDR2 (germline): TSWWSYY, QGS. V was trimmed by 6 bases and J by 1 base, leaving 6 bases between them.

This clone has a count of ten or more. TCRdb's protein, taken from a much larger clone, differs from this DNA's translation at residue 9, likely owing to a read error; the protein displayed comes from the DNA. This sequence joins TRDV1 and TRDJ1; D call uncertain. V was pared by 2 bases and J by 3 bases, with 22 bases between. CDR1 TSWWSYY and CDR2 QGS come from the germline V gene. The CDR3 loop spans 18 amino acids. CDR3 sequence: CALGERFFGYESSDKLIF. DNA of the CDR3: TGTGCTCTTGGGGAAAGGTTCTTCGGGTACGAGTCCTCCGATAAACTCATCTTT.

This clone was observed a handful of times. The protein TCRdb lists belongs to a much larger clone and differs from this DNA's translation at residue 4, which points to a read error; the protein shown is made from the DNA. This sequence joins TRDV2 and TRDJ3, with 9 bases that match TRDD3. Because TCRdb records no J gene, it was assigned here through a match of the DNA to germline. The CDR3 has 22 amino acids. CDR1 and CDR2 (germline): GEAIGNYY, EKD. The DNA for the CDR3 is TGTGCCTGTGGCACCGTGGACATTACTGGGGGACAAAGCTCCTGGGACACCCGACAGATGTTTTTC. This sequence encodes CACGTVDITGGQSSWDTRQMFF.

This clone was observed a handful of times. This likely traces to a read error, being one base from a far larger clone. The sample has other DNA sequences that encode this CDR3 too. This rearrangement joins TRDV2 to TRDJ2; 8 bases match TRDD3. Since TCRdb gives no J gene, matching the DNA to germline was used here to assign it. Per germline, CDR1 GEAIGNYY and CDR2 EKD. This CDR3 has 15 amino acids. Trimming cost V 3 bases and J 1 base; bases outside gene matches: 3. CDR3 in amino acids: CACDVLGDLTAQLFF. The CDR3 DNA follows: TGTGCCTGTGACGTGCTGGGGGATTTGACAGCACAACTCTTCTTT.

This clone has ten or more counts. The TCRdb protein, from a much larger clone, departs from this DNA's translation at residue 16, likely by read error; the protein shown derives from the DNA. The chain employs TRDV1 and TRDJ1; 11 nucleotides agree with TRDD3. CDR1 TSWWSYY and CDR2 QGS come from the germline V gene. Germline trimming cut 5 bases from V and 10 bases from J; bases unmatched to any gene: 24. This CDR3 has 19 amino acids. The CDR3 loop is CALGKRTYSMLGDTLRLIF. CDR3 bases: TGTGCTCTTGGGAAAAGAACCTACTCGATGTTGGGGGATACGCTGAGACTCATCTTT.

As regards this clone: The protein held in TCRdb is that of a much larger clone and does not match this DNA's translation at residue 24, likely because of a read error; the protein shown is translated from the DNA. The V gene is given as TRDV1, and no J gene call is available; whether TRDD3, the table's D call, matches the DNA was not checked. The CDR3 has 26 residues. The germline gives CDR1 TSWWSYY, CDR2 QGS. The DNA of the CDR3 is TGTGCTCTTGGGGACCTAACTTCCTTCAGTCGTACTGGGGGATACGCCCTCCTTACTTACACCGATAAACCCATCTTT. It specifies CALGDLTSFSRTGGYALLTYTDKPIF.

Points on this clone: The protein in TCRdb stems from a much larger clone and differs at residue 12 from this DNA's translation, likely a read error; here the protein is translated from the DNA. The rearrangement links TRDV2 to TRDJ1; 12 positions match TRDD3. The J gene was not available in TCRdb and was assigned here by matching the DNA to germline segments. From germline, CDR1 is GEAIGNYY and CDR2 EKD. CDR3 length equals 16 residues. CDR3 nucleotides: TGTGCCTGTGACCTACTGGGGGATACAGGTACCGAAAAACTCATCTTT. Its translation: CACDLLGDTGTEKLIF.

This clone was detected ten times or more. The chain has TRDV1 and TRDJ1; 7 nucleotides align to TRDD3. J gave up 6 bases and V 0 bases, and 16 bases lay outside the gene matches. This CDR3 region has 18 residues. Looked up from germline, CDR1 is TSWWSYY and CDR2 is QGS. CDR3 DNA sequence: TGTGCTCTTGGGGAACTACTCCGACTGGGGATAAGGAGATATAAACTCATCTTT. Its protein is CALGELLRLGIRRYKLIF.

Comments on this clone: A far larger clone differs by one base, so this is likely a read error. Other DNA sequences in the sample encode the same CDR3. V usage is TRDV1 and J usage is TRDJ1; maybe TRDD3 (8 bases). Here the J gene was assigned by germline matching of the DNA, as TCRdb has none. Germline assignment: CDR1 TSWWSYY and CDR2 QGS. This CDR3 has 23 residues. Between the trimmed V and J ends, which lost 4 bases and 7 bases, there was a span of 43 bases. CDR3: CALGAPFPTNYPLDWGPHTKLIF. The CDR3 DNA is TGTGCTCTTGGGGCCCCGTTTCCTACTAACTACCCTCTTGACTGGGGGCCACACACTAAACTCATCTTT.

This clone was observed a handful of times. TCRdb's listed protein matches a much larger clone and diverges from this DNA's translation at residue 16, likely through a read error; the protein shown comes from the DNA. For the CDR3, the DNA is TGTGCTCTTGGGGAACTCGGTCCTACAGAGCTACTGGGGGATTGGTACGATAAACTCATCTTT. It translates to CALGELGPTELLGDWYDKLIF. The chain couples TRDV1 to TRDJ1, with 10 bases lining up with TRDD3. V lost 0 bases, J lost 4 bases, and 20 bases stayed unmatched. Germline V CDR1 and CDR2: TSWWSYY, QGS. The CDR3 contains 21 residues.

Turning to this clone: A far larger clone is just one base off, so this is likely a read error. Other DNA sequences of this sample code for an identical CDR3. V is TRAV38-2/DV8 and J is TRDJ1; 8 nucleotides match TRDD3. The J segment lost 0 bases and the V segment lost 5 bases, leaving 6 bases of the junction unmatched. This CDR3 has 15 residues. CDR1 is TSESDYY and CDR2 is QEAYKQQN in the germline V gene. The CDR3 spells CAYSAGGPYTDKLIF. In DNA, the CDR3 is TGTGCTTATAGTGCTGGGGGACCATACACCGATAAACTCATCTTT.

Regarding this clone: The TCRdb record carries a much larger clone's protein, which differs from this DNA's translation at residue 10; a read error is the likely cause, and the protein listed here is the DNA translation. The J gene is TRDJ1, the V gene TRDV1; D possibly corresponds to TRDD3 (5 bases). TCRdb leaves out the J gene; it was filled in here by matching the DNA to germline. V lost 2 bases and J lost 1, with 23 bases in between. The CDR3 has 19 amino acids. The germline V gene has CDR1 TSWWSYY and CDR2 QGS. Written as DNA, the CDR3 is TGTGCTCTTGGGGAAAAAATTATCGGGATGCTAACTTTCACCGATAAACTCATCTTT. Its translation is CALGEKIIGMLTFTDKLIF.

The sample holds a few counts of this clone. The mismatch at residue 11 between this DNA's translation and the TCRdb protein of a much larger clone likely reflects a read error; the protein shown is translated from the DNA. The chain combines TRDV2 with TRDJ1; TRDD3 agrees at 11 bases. Matching the DNA to germline supplied the J gene, which TCRdb does not give. The CDR3 is 17 residues long. The J segment lost 5 bases and the V segment lost 5 bases, leaving 15 bases of the junction unmatched. Germline V gene lookup returns CDR1 GEAIGNYY and CDR2 EKD. DNA of the CDR3: TGTGCCTGTGTCCGAAACTACTGGGGGATAGCTCAGGATAAACTCATCTTT. It encodes CACVRNYWGIAQDKLIF.

A remark on this clone: This DNA translates differently at residue 4 from the TCRdb protein, which is that of a much larger clone; a read error is likely, and the protein shown is the DNA's own translation. This chain joins TRDV2 and TRDJ1, with TRDD2 identical over 7 bases. Since TCRdb gives no J gene, matching the DNA to germline was used here to assign it. CDR1 and CDR2 from the germline V gene are GEAIGNYY and EKD. The CDR3 consists of 21 residues. CDR3 nucleotide sequence: TGTGCCTGTAACACAGTTTCCTACGCTGAAGGGCGGCCCTCATACACCGATAAACTCATCTTT. It translates to CACNTVSYAEGRPSYTDKLIF.

This clone was observed a few times. The protein given by TCRdb reflects a much larger clone and differs at residue 17 from this DNA's translation, likely from a read error; the protein shown is the DNA's translation. The J gene is uncalled and the V gene is TRDV2; TRDD3 reflects the table's D call only, with no check against the DNA. There are 19 residues in the CDR3. Germline V lookup: CDR1 GEAIGNYY, CDR2 EKD. The CDR3 nucleotides are TGTGCCTGTGACACCGTTTATGGAGCCGGGATTCACAAAGGGGATAAATTCATCTTT. Translation gives CACDTVYGAGIHKGDKFIF.

There are many counts of this clone. TCRdb shows a much larger clone's protein in place of this DNA's translation, and the two differ at residue 12, likely through a read error; the protein shown is translated from the DNA. This rearrangement joins TRDV2 to TRDJ1, with 8 bases aligning to TRDD3. TCRdb records no J gene; here it was assigned by comparing the DNA to germline. The CDR3 runs to 21 residues. Per the germline V gene, CDR1 is GEAIGNYY and CDR2 is EKD. With V trimmed by 1 base and J by 0 bases, 21 bases remained unmatched. The CDR3 loop is CACDTLTTGGLLADYTDKLIF. CDR3 nucleotide sequence: TGTGCCTGTGACACTCTCACTACTGGGGGCCTACTCGCTGACTACACCGATAAACTCATCTTT.

This clone has more than one count but fewer than ten. A read error likely explains why the TCRdb protein, taken from a much larger clone, differs from this DNA's translation at residue 3; the protein shown is translated from the DNA. The chain employs TRDV2 and TRDJ2, with unresolved D. TCRdb gives no J gene; it was assigned here by matching the DNA to germline. Per the germline V gene, CDR1 is GEAIGNYY and CDR2 is EKD. The CDR3 contains 16 residues. The CDR3 DNA is TGTGCCTGGGACACCGTATATGGGAGAGGGACAGCACAACTCTTCTTT. This translates into CAWDTVYGRGTAQLFF.

The sample holds many counts of this clone. TCRdb's entry gives the protein of a much larger clone, which mismatches this DNA's translation at residue 11, likely from a read error; the protein reported here is translated from the DNA. CDR3 nucleotides: TGTGCTCTCCTGGGGGATACCGGCTTCGATGAACTCATCTTT. Translated: CALLGDTGFDELIF. This rearrangement joins TRDV1 to TRDJ1, with 11 nucleotides matching TRDD3. The length of the CDR3 is 14 residues. Germline V lookup: CDR1 TSWWSYY, CDR2 QGS.

The table lists this clone with many counts. TCRdb's protein for this DNA is that of a much larger clone and differs from the translation at residue 3, likely a read error; the protein shown is the DNA translation. CDR3 amino acids: CAYDPGGYTDKLIF. CDR3 sequence (DNA): TGTGCCTATGACCCTGGGGGATACACCGATAAACTCATCTTT. The chain is built from TRDV2 and TRDJ1, with 9 positions matching TRDD3. Looked up from germline, CDR1 is GEAIGNYY and CDR2 is EKD. CDR3 length: 14 amino acids.